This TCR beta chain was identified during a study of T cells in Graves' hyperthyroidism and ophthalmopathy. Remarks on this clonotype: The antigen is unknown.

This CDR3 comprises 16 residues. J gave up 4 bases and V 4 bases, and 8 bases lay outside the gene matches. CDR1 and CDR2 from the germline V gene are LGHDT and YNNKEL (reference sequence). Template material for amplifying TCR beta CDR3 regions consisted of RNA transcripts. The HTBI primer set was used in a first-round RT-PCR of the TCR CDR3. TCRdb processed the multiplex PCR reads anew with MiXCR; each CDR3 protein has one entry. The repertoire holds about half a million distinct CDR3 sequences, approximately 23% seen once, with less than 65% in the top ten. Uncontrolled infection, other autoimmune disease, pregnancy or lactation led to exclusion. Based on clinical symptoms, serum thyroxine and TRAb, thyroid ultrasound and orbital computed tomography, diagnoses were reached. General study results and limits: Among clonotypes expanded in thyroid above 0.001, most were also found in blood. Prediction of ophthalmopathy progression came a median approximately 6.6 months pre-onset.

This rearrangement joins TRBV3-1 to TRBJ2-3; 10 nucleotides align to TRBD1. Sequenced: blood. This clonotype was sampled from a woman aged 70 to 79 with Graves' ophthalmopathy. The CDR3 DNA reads TGTGCCAGCAGCCTAAGACAGGGGGCGATCGCAGATACGCAGTATTTT. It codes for CASSLRQGAIADTQYF.